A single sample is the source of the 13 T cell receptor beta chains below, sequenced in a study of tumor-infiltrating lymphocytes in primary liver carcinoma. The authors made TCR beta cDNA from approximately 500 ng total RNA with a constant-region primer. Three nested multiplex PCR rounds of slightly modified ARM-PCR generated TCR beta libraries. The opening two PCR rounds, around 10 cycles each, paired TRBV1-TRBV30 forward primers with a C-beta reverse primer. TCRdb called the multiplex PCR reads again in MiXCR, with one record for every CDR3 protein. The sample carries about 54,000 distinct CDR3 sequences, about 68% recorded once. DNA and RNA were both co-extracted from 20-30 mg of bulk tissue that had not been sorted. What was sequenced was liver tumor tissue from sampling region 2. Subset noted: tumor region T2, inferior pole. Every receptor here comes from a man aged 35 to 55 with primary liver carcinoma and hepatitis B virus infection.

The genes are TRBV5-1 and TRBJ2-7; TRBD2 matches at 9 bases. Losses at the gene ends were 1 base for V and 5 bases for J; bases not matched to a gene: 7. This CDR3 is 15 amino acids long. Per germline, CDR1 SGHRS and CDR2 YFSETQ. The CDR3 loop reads CASSLTSGQDNEQYF. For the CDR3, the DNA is TGCGCCAGCAGCTTGACTAGCGGGCAGGACAACGAGCAGTACTTC.

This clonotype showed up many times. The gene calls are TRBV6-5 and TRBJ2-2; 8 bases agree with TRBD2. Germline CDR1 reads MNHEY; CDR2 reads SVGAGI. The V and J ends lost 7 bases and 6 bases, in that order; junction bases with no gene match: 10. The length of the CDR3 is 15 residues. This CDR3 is CASKAGALNAGELFF. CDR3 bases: TGTGCCAGCAAAGCGGGAGCATTAAACGCCGGGGAGCTGTTTTTT.

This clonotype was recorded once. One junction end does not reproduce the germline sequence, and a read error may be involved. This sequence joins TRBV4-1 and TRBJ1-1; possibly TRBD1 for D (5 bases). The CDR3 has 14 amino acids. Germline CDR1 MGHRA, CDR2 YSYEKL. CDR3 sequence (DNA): TGCGCCAGGAGCCGAATTACAGGAGGCGCGGAAGCTTTCTTT. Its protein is CARSRITGGAEAFF.

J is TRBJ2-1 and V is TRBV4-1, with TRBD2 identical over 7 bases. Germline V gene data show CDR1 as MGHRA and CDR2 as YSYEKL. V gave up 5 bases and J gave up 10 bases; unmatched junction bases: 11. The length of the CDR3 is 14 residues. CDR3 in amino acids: CASSEGLKRGEQFF. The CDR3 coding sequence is TGCGCCAGCAGCGAGGGACTAAAGCGGGGCGAGCAGTTCTTC.

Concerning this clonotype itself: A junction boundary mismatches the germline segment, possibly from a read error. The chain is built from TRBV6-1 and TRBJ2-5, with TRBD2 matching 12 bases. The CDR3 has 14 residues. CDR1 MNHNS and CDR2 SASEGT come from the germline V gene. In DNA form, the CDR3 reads TGTGCCAGCACACGACTAGCGGGAGTAGTGACCCAGCACTTC. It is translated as CASTRLAGVVTQHF.

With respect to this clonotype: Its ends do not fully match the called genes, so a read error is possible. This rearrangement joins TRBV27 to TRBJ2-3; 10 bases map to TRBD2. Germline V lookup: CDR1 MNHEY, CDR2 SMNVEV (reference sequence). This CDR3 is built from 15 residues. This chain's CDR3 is CANSFRTSGTDTQYF. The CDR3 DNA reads TGTGCCAACAGTTTCAGGACTAGCGGAACAGATACGCAGTATTTT.

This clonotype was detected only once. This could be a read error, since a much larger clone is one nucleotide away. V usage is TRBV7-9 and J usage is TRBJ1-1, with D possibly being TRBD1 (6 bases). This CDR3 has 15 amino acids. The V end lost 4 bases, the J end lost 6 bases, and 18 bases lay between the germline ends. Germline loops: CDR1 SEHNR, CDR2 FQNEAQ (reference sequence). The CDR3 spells CASSSRGGRLSEAFF. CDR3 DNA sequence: TGTGCCAGCAGCTCCAGAGGGGGGCGCCTATCTGAAGCTTTCTTT.

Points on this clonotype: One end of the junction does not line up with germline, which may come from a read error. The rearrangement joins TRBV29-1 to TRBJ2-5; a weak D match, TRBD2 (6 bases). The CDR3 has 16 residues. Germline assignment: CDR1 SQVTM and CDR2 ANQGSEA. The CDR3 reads CSVSWGEAAKVETLYF. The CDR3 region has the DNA TGTAGCGTCTCTTGGGGGGAGGCCGCTAAGGTGGAGACCCTGTACTTC.

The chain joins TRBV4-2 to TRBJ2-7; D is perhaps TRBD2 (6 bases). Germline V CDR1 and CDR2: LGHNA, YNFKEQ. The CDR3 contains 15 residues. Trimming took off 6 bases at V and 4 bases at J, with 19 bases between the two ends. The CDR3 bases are TGTGCCAGCAGTGTTCGGCGGGACGGGAGATACGAGCAGTACTTC. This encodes CASSVRRDGRYEQYF.

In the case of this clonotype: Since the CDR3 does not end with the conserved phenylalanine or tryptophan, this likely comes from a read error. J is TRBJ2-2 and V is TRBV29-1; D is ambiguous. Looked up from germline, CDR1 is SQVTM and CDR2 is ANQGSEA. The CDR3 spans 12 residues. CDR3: CSVVGNTGELFS. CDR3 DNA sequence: TGCAGCGTTGTGGGGAACACTGGGGAGCTGTTTTCT.

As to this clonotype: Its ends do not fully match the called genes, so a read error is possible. The CDR3: CASSIGQSTEAIF. As DNA, the CDR3 is TGCGCCAGTTCGATTGGACAGTCCACTGAAGCTATCTTT. The chain links TRBV28 to TRBJ1-1; weak D call: TRBD1 (6 bases). Looked up from germline, CDR1 is MDHEN and CDR2 is SYDVKM. The CDR3 loop spans 13 amino acids.

This chain's CDR3 is CASSRAGTGGYNEQFF. The DNA of the CDR3 is TGTGCCAGCAGCCGAGCTGGGACAGGGGGGTACAATGAGCAGTTCTTC. The genes are TRBV28 and TRBJ2-1; TRBD1 matches at 11 bases. Germline CDR1 is MDHEN and CDR2 is SYDVKM. The V segment lost 6 bases and the J segment 4 bases; nucleotides outside the gene matches: 8. The CDR3 is 16 residues long.

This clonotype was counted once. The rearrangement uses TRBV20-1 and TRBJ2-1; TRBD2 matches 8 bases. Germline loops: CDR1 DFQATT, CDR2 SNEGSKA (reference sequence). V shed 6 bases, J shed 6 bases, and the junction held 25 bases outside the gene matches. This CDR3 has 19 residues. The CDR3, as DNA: TGCAGTGCAAAGCCTCCCCGGTGGGTCTGGCGGGAGGACCCCAATGAGCAGTTCTTC. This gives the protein CSAKPPRWVWREDPNEQFF.